This T cell receptor (beta chain) originates from a study of human T cells and chemical hapten exposure. Study results and limitations: Each of the donors had alopecia, so their immune responses may not resemble those of healthy people.

The CDR3 is 16 residues long. Trimming at V came to 4 bases and at J to 6 bases, leaving 7 bases not matched to a gene. Germline V gene data show CDR1 as SGHNT and CDR2 as YYREEE (reference sequence). Time point defined: patch test 3, about 24 weeks after DPC sensitization. Treatment noted: therapeutic diphenylcyclopropenone sensitization with weekly scalp DPC. To note about this clonotype: Its matching antigen is unknown.

TCRdb reprocessed the RACE reads via MiXCR and lists one record per CDR3 protein. This sample has 85,000 to 100,000 distinct CDR3 sequences, with 27% found just once. The specimen comprised whole blood, sampled in connection with sensitization to the hapten diphenylcyclopropenone (DPC). The clonotype comes from a man aged 35 to 55 with alopecia areata. Some clones in this sample may be carry-over from other donors' samples. J is TRBJ2-1 and V is TRBV5-4, with TRBD2 identical over 13 bases. The chain's CDR3 is CASSPRTSGSFNEQFF. The CDR3 nucleotides read TGTGCCAGCAGCCCCAGGACTAGCGGGAGTTTCAATGAGCAGTTCTTC.